This TCR beta chain was identified in a study of blood T cell repertoires in COVID-19. Whole-study context: The United States, Italy and Spain supplied acute and convalescent COVID-19 samples. T cells, B-cell-depleted T cells, or PBMCs provided the cDNA or gDNA that served as material.

As handled by the study authors: Reference gene primer amplification gave nucleated cell count estimates. Measured with immunoSEQ multiplex PCR; TCRdb has only the in-frame clones, and not every one. V and J calls and clone size are as listed in that table; D and trimming were resolved from the DNA. In the table there are some 150,000 clones, 75% to 85% of which are singletons. In germline, CDR1 is SGHRS, CDR2 YFSETQ. The CDR3 consists of 13 residues. The J segment lost 3 bases and the V segment lost 4 bases, leaving 3 bases of the junction unmatched. This sequence originates from a man in his sixties with active or convalescent COVID-19. The chain joins TRBV5-1 to TRBJ2-5; 7 bases fit TRBD1. Material: peripheral blood. The CDR3 nucleotides read TGCGCCAGCAGCCCCGACAGGGAAGAGACCCAGTACTTC. Encoded protein: CASSPDREETQYF.